This T cell receptor beta chain was recovered during a study of cytomegalovirus exposure and HLA in healthy donors (dated by TCRdb to the late 2010s). Context from the whole study: According to a later analysis, the 100 to 150 validation repertoires were produced on the same platform as the 680 or so repertoires of the first cohort. The aim of the study was to test whether cataloging public T cell receptors could identify signatures of past pathogen exposure. Along with the roughly 670-subject first cohort, a separate validation cohort of over a hundred different subjects was used. High-throughput TCR immunosequencing, statistical association of individual TCRs with disease status, and machine learning were combined to predict cytomegalovirus infection status.

The donors were included in the validation cohort of approximately 130 subjects, a group kept apart from the approximately 670-subject first cohort. Libraries were made using the immunoSEQ multiplex PCR assay. In the paper's pipeline: A statistical classification framework was built for diagnosing cytomegalovirus status from the catalog of TCR beta chain sequences. In TCRdb, the immuneACCESS table is reduced to in-frame sequences with V and J assigned. These tables do not hold every clone; where another copy was compared, an unresolved V gene accounts for under half, and the others remain unexplained. The D gene and trimming were derived from the DNA, and the V and J assignments and clone size from that table. Recorded for this sample are about 120,000 clones; more than 70% of them occurred a single time. About 2.2% of the sample comes from the top ten. Study-wide findings and limitations: Subsequent analysis determined that TCRs grouped into clusters in the first cohort also showed a tendency toward co-occurrence across the 130 or so validation repertoires, and 94% of cluster scores exceeded 0. The authors suggested that the approach could potentially be generalized to other disease states and immunological phenotypes. The validation cohort had no HLA typing available for a later analysis, so co-occurrence within that cohort was assessed over all 120 or so repertoires. The study gave a list of 150 to 200 TCR beta chains associated with cytomegalovirus. Three of the identified cytomegalovirus-associated TCR beta chains were confirmed in vitro to be specific for cytomegalovirus antigens. The classifier was reported to diagnose cytomegalovirus status with high specificity and sensitivity in both the original cohort and the validation cohort. Most TCR sequences were seen in very few donors, while some public TCRs were found in many individuals.

This clone was recorded a few times. The antigen it recognizes is unknown. Per-base qualities were not stored, and no clone one base away is much larger. Trimming removed 0 bases from V and 1 base from J, leaving 7 bases between the germline ends. Per the germline V gene, MGHRA is the CDR1 and YSYEKL is the CDR2. From cysteine to phenylalanine, the CDR3 is 15 amino acids long. Of all the DNA, just the CDR3 is kept, 45 bases in frame from base 1. The chain is encoded by TRBV4-1 joined to TRBJ1-5; the D gene is unclear. The sequenced sample was PBMCs. This TCR came from a woman under 40 in good health and CMV-seronegative. At the DNA level, the sequence is TGCGCCAGCAGCCAAGAGCTAGTCAGCAATCAGCCCCAGCATTTT. This gives the protein CASSQELVSNQPQHF.